A selection of T cell receptor beta chains follows, all from one sample in a study of T cell responses to AZD1222 COVID-19 vaccine. Assay: immunoSEQ multiplex PCR; the TCRdb copy retains only in-frame clones and omits some. The table records 120,000 or so clones, 70% to 90% of them present only once. Sequenced material: peripheral blood, taken on day 0 of AZD1222 vaccination. Receptors originate from an adult in good health. CDR3s include the opening cysteine and the closing phenylalanine or tryptophan. A D gene is named only where the DNA matches it firmly. Clone size is stated in some rows and not others, as once, few, many or a class when expanded.

len,v_gene,j_gene,abundance,d_gene,CDR3aa,CDR3nt
17,TRBV4-1,TRBJ1-2,-,TRBD1,CASSQVPGQGRNYGYTF,TGCGCCAGCAGCCAAGTTCCAGGACAGGGGAGGAACTATGGCTACACCTTC
14,TRBV9,TRBJ1-1,once,-,CASSVGSGSRAAFF,TGTGCCAGCAGCGTAGGTTCGGGGTCCCGGGCAGCTTTCTTT
15,TRBV6-1,TRBJ2-7,-,-,CASSEVPGSSYEQYF,TGTGCCAGCAGTGAAGTTCCCGGCAGCTCCTACGAGCAGTACTTC
18,TRBV11-2,TRBJ1-1,-,TRBD1,CASSSQLISGTGAAEAFF,TGTGCCAGCAGCTCCCAGTTAATCTCCGGGACAGGGGCTGCTGAAGCTTTCTTT
16,TRBV7-9,TRBJ1-4,few,-,CASSSPRGTTNEKLFF,TGTGCCAGCAGCTCCCCTAGGGGGACAACTAATGAAAAACTGTTTTTT
16,TRBV14,TRBJ1-2,-,-,CASSQAYGSTAYGYTF,TGTGCCAGCAGCCAAGCGTACGGGTCTACTGCCTATGGCTACACCTTC
14,TRBV11-2,TRBJ2-7,-,-,CASSLEAVSYEQYF,TGTGCCAGCAGCTTAGAGGCCGTGTCCTACGAGCAGTACTTC
18,TRBV5-4,TRBJ2-2,few,TRBD1,CASSSRDRKLSRTGELFF,TGTGCCAGCAGCTCCCGGGACAGGAAATTGTCGAGGACCGGGGAGCTGTTTTTT
20,TRBV9,TRBJ2-1,once,TRBD2,CASSPVGAGGRTRSYNEQFF,TGTGCCAGCAGCCCGGTCGGGGCGGGGGGAAGGACAAGGTCCTACAATGAGCAGTTCTTC
15,TRBV6-2/TRBV6-3,TRBJ2-1,once,-,CASRYPSETYNEQFF,TGTGCCAGCAGGTACCCTAGCGAGACCTACAATGAGCAGTTCTTC
12,TRBV10-2,TRBJ1-2,-,TRBD1,CASTGGNYGYTF,TGCGCCAGTACAGGGGGTAACTATGGCTACACCTTC
16,TRBV7-6,TRBJ2-3,-,TRBD2,CASSLIKAGGTDTQYF,TGTGCCAGCAGCTTAATTAAGGCGGGAGGCACAGATACGCAGTATTTT
15,TRBV11-1,TRBJ1-6,-,TRBD1,CASSPQDRVNSPLHF,TGTGCCAGCAGCCCCCAGGACAGGGTCAATTCACCCCTCCACTTT
17,TRBV7-8,TRBJ1-4,-,-,CASSLGRQGWGNEKLFF,TGTGCCAGCAGCTTAGGTCGGCAGGGGTGGGGTAATGAAAAACTGTTTTTT
11,TRBV7-2,TRBJ1-2,-,-,CASSAHYGYTF,TGTGCCAGCAGCGCACACTATGGCTACACCTTC
14,TRBV19,TRBJ1-4,-,-,CASSIGGLDEKLFF,TGTGCCAGTAGTATAGGGGGGTTAGATGAAAAACTGTTTTTT
13,TRBV6-2/TRBV6-3,TRBJ1-4,-,-,CASSYRRDEKLFF,TGTGCCAGCAGTTACCGGAGGGATGAAAAACTGTTTTTT
16,TRBV14,TRBJ1-4,-,TRBD1,CASSQDLQGGNEKLFF,TGTGCCAGCAGCCAAGATCTTCAAGGGGGCAATGAAAAACTGTTTTTT
14,TRBV18,TRBJ1-2,-,TRBD1,CASSPEGGAYGYTF,TGTGCCAGCTCACCAGAAGGGGGCGCCTATGGCTACACCTTC
14,TRBV11-2,TRBJ2-5,once,-,CASSFPPGRETQYF,TGTGCCAGCAGCTTTCCCCCGGGAAGAGAGACCCAGTACTTC
16,TRBV19,TRBJ2-5,-,TRBD1,CASSIRAGGSSETQYF,TGTGCCAGTAGTATAAGAGCAGGGGGTTCTTCGGAGACCCAGTACTTC
14,TRBV6-1,TRBJ2-4,-,TRBD2,CASSEGGLWNIQYF,TGTGCCAGCAGTGAGGGGGGACTATGGAACATTCAGTACTTC
14,TRBV7-9,TRBJ2-3,once,-,CASIQDTNTDTQYF,TGTGCCAGCATCCAAGACACAAACACAGATACGCAGTATTTT